The rows below give T cell receptor beta chains drawn from one sample of a study of CD4 T cells in relation to SARS-CoV-2 and coronaviruses. Sequencing used immunoSEQ multiplex PCR; TCRdb keeps in-frame clones, though not all of them. Here the sample spans approximately 31,000 clones, 65% to 80% being singletons. Their specific antigens are unknown. Sequencing input: memory CD4+ T cells from PBMCs, cultured in vitro. These receptors all come from an adult with COVID-19. Both conserved end residues are part of each CDR3. The D gene is left open where the match is weak. Clone size is stated in some rows and not others, as once, few, many or a class when expanded.

D gene: TRBD2
clone size: .
V gene: TRBV7-8
J gene: TRBJ2-5
CDR3 protein: CASSLGFIGRASKTQYF
CDR3 DNA: TGTGCCAGCAGCTTAGGCTTTATCGGGAGGGCCTCTAAGACCCAGTACTTC

D gene: TRBD1
clone size: few
V gene: TRBV7-9
J gene: TRBJ1-4
CDR3 protein: CASSPGQGATNEKLFF
CDR3 DNA: TGTGCCAGCAGCCCCGGACAGGGGGCAACTAATGAAAAACTGTTTTTT

D gene: .
clone size: .
V gene: TRBV28
J gene: TRBJ2-7
CDR3 protein: CASARWSSYEQYF
CDR3 DNA: TGTGCGAGCGCCCGTTGGAGCTCCTACGAGCAGTACTTC

D gene: TRBD2
clone size: .
V gene: TRBV19
J gene: TRBJ2-7
CDR3 protein: CASSIGVREAEQYF
CDR3 DNA: TGTGCCAGTAGTATTGGGGTTCGGGAGGCGGAGCAGTACTTC

D gene: .
clone size: .
V gene: TRBV7-2
J gene: TRBJ2-4
CDR3 protein: CASSFGGLQYF
CDR3 DNA: TGTGCCAGCAGCTTTGGGGGCCTGCAGTACTTC

D gene: TRBD2
clone size: .
V gene: TRBV3-1/TRBV3-2
J gene: TRBJ2-2
CDR3 protein: CASSHRGVAGTGELFF
CDR3 DNA: TGTGCCAGCAGCCATAGGGGTGTAGCGGGCACCGGGGAGCTGTTTTTT

D gene: TRBD1
clone size: .
V gene: TRBV7-9
J gene: TRBJ1-4
CDR3 protein: CASSLGQGARNEKLFF
CDR3 DNA: TGTGCCAGCAGCTTAGGTCAGGGGGCCCGTAATGAAAAACTGTTTTTT

D gene: .
clone size: .
V gene: TRBV2
J gene: TRBJ2-6
CDR3 protein: CASSEGRIGANVLTF
CDR3 DNA: TGTGCCAGCAGCGAGGGTCGAATCGGGGCCAACGTCCTGACTTTC

D gene: TRBD1
clone size: few
V gene: TRBV5-4
J gene: TRBJ2-1
CDR3 protein: CASSSMTGGKDNEQFF
CDR3 DNA: TGTGCCAGCAGCTCGATGACAGGGGGGAAAGACAATGAGCAGTTCTTC

D gene: .
clone size: once
V gene: TRBV19
J gene: TRBJ2-7
CDR3 protein: CASSIQFVPGYEQYF
CDR3 DNA: TGTGCCAGTAGTATTCAGTTCGTACCGGGCTACGAGCAGTACTTC

D gene: .
clone size: .
V gene: TRBV27
J gene: TRBJ2-6
CDR3 protein: CASSLIQGGSSGANVLTF
CDR3 DNA: TGTGCCAGCAGTTTAATACAGGGAGGGAGTTCTGGGGCCAACGTCCTGACTTTC

D gene: TRBD2
clone size: .
V gene: TRBV30
J gene: TRBJ2-5
CDR3 protein: CAWSVPASGRLETQYF
CDR3 DNA: TGTGCCTGGAGTGTCCCCGCTAGCGGGAGGTTAGAGACCCAGTACTTC

D gene: TRBD2
clone size: .
V gene: TRBV28
J gene: TRBJ2-3
CDR3 protein: CASSSPGLADLTDTQYF
CDR3 DNA: TGTGCCAGCAGTTCACCGGGACTAGCGGATCTGACGGATACGCAGTATTTT

D gene: .
clone size: .
V gene: TRBV3-1/TRBV3-2
J gene: TRBJ1-1
CDR3 protein: CASSQVSSLPEAFF
CDR3 DNA: TGTGCCAGCAGCCAAGTCTCCAGTCTCCCTGAAGCTTTCTTT

D gene: TRBD2
clone size: .
V gene: TRBV10-1
J gene: TRBJ2-3
CDR3 protein: CASSDGLAAPTDTQYF
CDR3 DNA: TGCGCCAGCAGTGACGGGCTAGCGGCACCCACAGATACGCAGTATTTT

D gene: .
clone size: few
V gene: TRBV5-1
J gene: TRBJ2-7
CDR3 protein: CASSLGGSRSSYEQYF
CDR3 DNA: TGCGCCAGCAGCTTGGGGGGGTCCAGGAGCTCCTACGAGCAGTACTTC

D gene: .
clone size: .
V gene: TRBV18
J gene: TRBJ1-1
CDR3 protein: CASSRKGETEAFF
CDR3 DNA: TGTGCCAGCTCGAGAAAGGGGGAGACTGAAGCTTTCTTT

D gene: .
clone size: once
V gene: TRBV2
J gene: TRBJ1-5
CDR3 protein: CASSLLQGSQPQHF
CDR3 DNA: TGTGCCAGCAGTCTCCTTCAGGGGAGCCAGCCCCAGCATTTT

D gene: TRBD1
clone size: .
V gene: TRBV11-1
J gene: TRBJ2-7
CDR3 protein: CASSGQGREQYF
CDR3 DNA: TGTGCCAGCAGCGGACAGGGACGAGAGCAGTACTTC

D gene: .
clone size: .
V gene: TRBV28
J gene: TRBJ1-1
CDR3 protein: CASSQGRAPTNTEAFF
CDR3 DNA: TGTGCCAGCAGTCAAGGCAGGGCCCCAACAAACACTGAAGCTTTCTTT

D gene: .
clone size: few
V gene: TRBV11-1
J gene: TRBJ2-4
CDR3 protein: CASSAGVQDIDIQYF
CDR3 DNA: TGTGCCAGCAGCGCAGGGGTACAGGACATCGACATTCAGTACTTC

D gene: TRBD2
clone size: .
V gene: TRBV29-1
J gene: TRBJ2-7
CDR3 protein: CSVVGLAGGFGEQYF
CDR3 DNA: TGCAGCGTTGTCGGCCTAGCGGGAGGCTTCGGCGAGCAGTACTTC

D gene: .
clone size: .
V gene: TRBV19
J gene: TRBJ1-1
CDR3 protein: CASSIEGQMNTEAFF
CDR3 DNA: TGTGCCAGTAGTATAGAGGGGCAAATGAACACTGAAGCTTTCTTT

D gene: TRBD2
clone size: .
V gene: TRBV11-3
J gene: TRBJ2-1
CDR3 protein: CASSLTSGNNEQFF
CDR3 DNA: TGTGCCAGCAGCTTGACTAGCGGGAACAATGAGCAGTTCTTC

D gene: .
clone size: .
V gene: TRBV9
J gene: TRBJ2-5
CDR3 protein: CASSANMETQYF
CDR3 DNA: TGTGCCAGCAGCGCCAATATGGAGACCCAGTACTTC

D gene: .
clone size: .
V gene: TRBV6-5
J gene: TRBJ2-2
CDR3 protein: CASRDRGVTGELFF
CDR3 DNA: TGTGCCAGCAGGGACCGGGGAGTGACCGGGGAGCTGTTTTTT

D gene: TRBD1
clone size: .
V gene: TRBV6-1
J gene: TRBJ2-7
CDR3 protein: CASSSWTGGVHEQYF
CDR3 DNA: TGTGCCAGCAGTTCCTGGACAGGGGGTGTACACGAGCAGTACTTC

D gene: .
clone size: .
V gene: TRBV6-6
J gene: TRBJ1-6
CDR3 protein: CASSQHRWTIRGSPLHF
CDR3 DNA: TGTGCCAGCAGTCAGCATAGGTGGACAATTCGGGGTTCACCCCTCCACTTT

D gene: .
clone size: once
V gene: TRBV29-1
J gene: TRBJ1-4
CDR3 protein: CSVTDRRNEKLFF
CDR3 DNA: TGCAGCGTTACCGACAGGCGGAATGAAAAACTGTTTTTT

D gene: TRBD2
clone size: .
V gene: TRBV9
J gene: TRBJ2-7
CDR3 protein: CASSAGDFYEQYF
CDR3 DNA: TGTGCCAGCTCGGCGGGGGACTTCTACGAGCAGTACTTC

D gene: TRBD1
clone size: .
V gene: TRBV2
J gene: TRBJ1-4
CDR3 protein: CASNLQGDEKLFF
CDR3 DNA: TGTGCCAGCAACCTCCAGGGGGATGAAAAACTGTTTTTT

D gene: TRBD1
clone size: .
V gene: TRBV2
J gene: TRBJ2-3
CDR3 protein: CASSRTGELDTQYF
CDR3 DNA: TGTGCCAGCAGTCGGACAGGGGAATTAGATACGCAGTATTTT

D gene: TRBD1
clone size: .
V gene: TRBV4-1
J gene: TRBJ1-6
CDR3 protein: CASSQRWTGQFPLHF
CDR3 DNA: TGCGCCAGCAGCCAACGGTGGACGGGACAGTTTCCCCTCCACTTT